This T cell receptor (beta chain) was identified in a study of PD-1 blockade in classical Hodgkin lymphoma. General study points: CD4+ TCR diversity climbed significantly by C4D1, unlike CD8+ TCR diversity.

The time point here: cycle 4 day 1 (C4D1), after less than 7 weeks of nivolumab. The patients all showed relapse after autologous stem cell transplantation, while their brentuximab vedotin exposure varied. The CDR3 extends over 16 amino acids. Germline CDR1 MDHEN, CDR2 SYDVKM. Trimming took 0 bases from V and 2 from J, leaving 14 bases between them. A remark on this clone: Its specificity is not known.

TCRdb's table, derived via immunoSEQ multiplex PCR, lists solely in-frame clones and lacks some. The sample shows roughly 94,000 clones, approximately 94% of them seen only once. The gene calls are TRBV28 and TRBJ2-7; no clear D gene. The specimen comprised peripheral blood mononuclear cells (PBMCs), sampled before the fourth cycle of nivolumab. This sequence originates from a human donor with classical Hodgkin lymphoma. CDR3 nucleotides: TGTGCCAGCAGTTTATGCTTAGGGTGTCCCCCCTACGAGCAGTACTTC. Translating gives CASSLCLGCPPYEQYF.